Reported below is one T cell receptor (beta chain). CDR3 length equals 15 residues. The V and J ends lost 0 bases and 4 bases respectively, with 12 bases between them. Patients in Seattle were enrolled during active infection, then followed longitudinally. This sample is part of a study of blood T cell repertoires in COVID-19. In the study overall: The United States, Italy and Spain supplied acute and convalescent COVID-19 samples. PBMCs, B-cell-depleted T cells, or T cells provided the cDNA or gDNA that made up the material.

Original data processing: Reference gene primers were amplified, and this amplification served to estimate nucleated cell counts. This table comes from immunoSEQ multiplex PCR, and its TCRdb copy is limited to in-frame clones, with some not included. For V, J and clone size, that table is used; D and trimming come from the DNA. The data show 300,000 to 450,000 clones, about 87% seen once. The TCR sequence derives from a woman between 25 and 40 years old with COVID-19, enrolled during active disease. V gene TRBV6-7 combines with J gene TRBJ1-1, with D possibly being TRBD1 (6 bases). TRBV6-7 is an ORF, with its function uncertain. Sequenced material: peripheral blood. CDR3 DNA: TGTGCCAGCAGTTACTCGACAGGCCCCACCACTGAAGCTTTCTTT. Protein sequence: CASSYSTGPTTEAFF.